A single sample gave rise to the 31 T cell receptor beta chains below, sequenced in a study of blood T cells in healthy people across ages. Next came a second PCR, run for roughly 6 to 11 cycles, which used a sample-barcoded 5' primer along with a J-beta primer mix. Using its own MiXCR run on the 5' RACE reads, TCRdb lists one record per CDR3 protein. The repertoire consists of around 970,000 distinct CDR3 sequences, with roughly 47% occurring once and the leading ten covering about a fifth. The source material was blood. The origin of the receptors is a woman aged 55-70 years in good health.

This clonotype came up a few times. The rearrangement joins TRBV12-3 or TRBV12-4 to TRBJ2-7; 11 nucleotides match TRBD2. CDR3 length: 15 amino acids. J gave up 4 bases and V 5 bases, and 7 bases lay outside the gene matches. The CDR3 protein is CASSQTSGIGYEQYF. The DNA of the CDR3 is TGTGCCAGCAGTCAGACTAGCGGGATAGGATACGAGCAGTACTTC.

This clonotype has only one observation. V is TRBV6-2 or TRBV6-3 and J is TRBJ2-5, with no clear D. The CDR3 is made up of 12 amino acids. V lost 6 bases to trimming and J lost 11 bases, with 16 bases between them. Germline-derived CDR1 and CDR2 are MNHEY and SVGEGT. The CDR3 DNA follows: TGTGCCAGCAGCAGGACCGCCCTGTTGCAGTACTTC. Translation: CASSRTALLQYF.

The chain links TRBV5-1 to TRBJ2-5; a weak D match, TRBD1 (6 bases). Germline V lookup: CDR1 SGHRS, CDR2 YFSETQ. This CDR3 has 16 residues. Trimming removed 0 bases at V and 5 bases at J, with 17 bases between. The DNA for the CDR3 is TGCGCCAGCAGCTTGGGGTCCCGAGGGGGAGAGGAGACCCAGTACTTC. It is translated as CASSLGSRGGEETQYF.

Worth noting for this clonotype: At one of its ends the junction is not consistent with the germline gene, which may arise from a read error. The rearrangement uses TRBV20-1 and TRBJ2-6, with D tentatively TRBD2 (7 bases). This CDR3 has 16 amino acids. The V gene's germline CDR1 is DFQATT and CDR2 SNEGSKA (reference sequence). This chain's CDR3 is CSASRGGGPGATVLTF. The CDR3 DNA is TGCAGTGCCTCTAGAGGGGGGGGCCCCGGGGCCACCGTCCTGACTTTC.

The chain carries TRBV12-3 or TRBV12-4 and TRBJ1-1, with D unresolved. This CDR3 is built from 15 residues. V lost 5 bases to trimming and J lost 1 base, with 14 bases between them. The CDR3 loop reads CASSPYGQGNTEAFF. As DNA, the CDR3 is TGTGCCAGCAGTCCTTACGGCCAAGGGAACACTGAAGCTTTCTTT.

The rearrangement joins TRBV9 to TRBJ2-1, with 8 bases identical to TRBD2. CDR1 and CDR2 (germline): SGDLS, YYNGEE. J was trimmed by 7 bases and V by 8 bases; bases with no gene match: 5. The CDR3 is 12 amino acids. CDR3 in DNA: TGTGCCAGTGGACTAGCTTTTAATGAGCAGTTCTTC. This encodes CASGLAFNEQFF. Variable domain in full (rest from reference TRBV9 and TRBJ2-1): DSGVTQTPKHLITATGQRVTLRCSPRSGDLSVYWYQQSLDQGLQFLIQYYNGEERAKGNILERFSAQQFPDLHSELNLSSLELGDSALYFCASGLAFNEQFFGPGTRLTVL.

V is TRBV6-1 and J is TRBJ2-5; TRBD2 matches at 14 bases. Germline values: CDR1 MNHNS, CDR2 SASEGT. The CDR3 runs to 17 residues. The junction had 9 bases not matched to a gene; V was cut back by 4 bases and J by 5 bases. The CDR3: CASSGWTSGRTGETQYF. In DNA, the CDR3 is TGTGCCAGCAGTGGTTGGACTAGCGGGAGGACTGGGGAGACCCAGTACTTC.

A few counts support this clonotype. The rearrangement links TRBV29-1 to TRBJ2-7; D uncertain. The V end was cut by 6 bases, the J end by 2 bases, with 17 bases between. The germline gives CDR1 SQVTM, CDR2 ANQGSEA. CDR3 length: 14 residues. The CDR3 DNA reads TGCAGCGTCATTGTAGGTGGTTACGCCTACGAGCAGTACTTC. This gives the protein CSVIVGGYAYEQYF.

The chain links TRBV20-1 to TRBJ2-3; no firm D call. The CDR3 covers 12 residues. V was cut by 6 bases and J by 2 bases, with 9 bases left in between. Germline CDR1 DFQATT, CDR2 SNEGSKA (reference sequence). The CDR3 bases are TGCAGTGCGCAAGGGAACACAGATACGCAGTATTTT. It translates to CSAQGNTDTQYF.

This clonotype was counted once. The DNA of the CDR3 is TGCAGTGCTAGCTGGGACAGAAAAAGAGGGTACGAGCAGTACTTC. The encoded protein is CSASWDRKRGYEQYF. This chain joins TRBV20-1 and TRBJ2-7, with TRBD1 matching 7 bases. Germline-derived CDR1 and CDR2 are DFQATT and SNEGSKA (reference sequence). The CDR3 runs to 15 residues. Losses at the gene ends were 3 bases for V and 4 bases for J; bases not matched to a gene: 12.

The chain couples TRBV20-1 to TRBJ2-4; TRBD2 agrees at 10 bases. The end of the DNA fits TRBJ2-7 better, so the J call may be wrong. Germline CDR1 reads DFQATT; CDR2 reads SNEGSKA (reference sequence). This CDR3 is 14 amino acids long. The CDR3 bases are TGCAGTGCTAGACGGACTAGCGGATACTACGAGCAGTACTTC. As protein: CSARRTSGYYEQYF.

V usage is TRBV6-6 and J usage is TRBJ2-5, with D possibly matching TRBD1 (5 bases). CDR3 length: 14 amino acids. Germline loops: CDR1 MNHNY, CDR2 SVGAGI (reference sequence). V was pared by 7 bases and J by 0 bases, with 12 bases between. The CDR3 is CASTPRTYQETQYF. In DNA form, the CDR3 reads TGTGCCAGCACACCGCGGACATACCAAGAGACCCAGTACTTC.

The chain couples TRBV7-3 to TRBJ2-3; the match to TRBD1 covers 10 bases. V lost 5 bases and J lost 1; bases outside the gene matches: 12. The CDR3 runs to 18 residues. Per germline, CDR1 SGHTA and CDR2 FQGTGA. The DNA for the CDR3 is TGTGCCAGCAGCCCCATACCGACAGGGGGCGCCGGCACAGATACGCAGTATTTT. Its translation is CASSPIPTGGAGTDTQYF.

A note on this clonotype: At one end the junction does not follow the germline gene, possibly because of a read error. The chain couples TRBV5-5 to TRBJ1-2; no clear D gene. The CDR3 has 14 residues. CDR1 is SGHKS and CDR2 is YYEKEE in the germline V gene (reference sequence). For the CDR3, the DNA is TGTGCCAGTAGCTTGGCCCGGGCTAACTATGGCTACACCTTC. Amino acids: CASSLARANYGYTF. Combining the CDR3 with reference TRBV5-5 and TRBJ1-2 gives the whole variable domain DAGVTQSPTHLIKTRGQQVTLRCSPISGHKSVSWYQQVLGQGPQFIFQYYEKEERGRGNFPDRFSARQFPNYSSELNVNALLLGDSALYLCASSLARANYGYTFGSGTRLTVV.

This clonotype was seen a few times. CDR3 nucleotide sequence: TGCAGCGTCAAAAAAGGGAGTGGTGGGGCCAACGTCCTGACTTTC. This translates into CSVKKGSGGANVLTF. This chain joins TRBV29-1 and TRBJ2-6; D might be TRBD2 (5 bases). The CDR3 length is 15 residues. Per germline, CDR1 SQVTM and CDR2 ANQGSEA. V was clipped by 6 bases and J by 3 bases, with 15 bases between them.

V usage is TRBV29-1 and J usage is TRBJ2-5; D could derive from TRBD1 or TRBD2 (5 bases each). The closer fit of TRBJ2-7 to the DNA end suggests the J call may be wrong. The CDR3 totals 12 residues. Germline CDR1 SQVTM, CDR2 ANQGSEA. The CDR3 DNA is TGCAGCGTGGGGGAGCAGCTCTACGAGCAGTACTTC. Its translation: CSVGEQLYEQYF.

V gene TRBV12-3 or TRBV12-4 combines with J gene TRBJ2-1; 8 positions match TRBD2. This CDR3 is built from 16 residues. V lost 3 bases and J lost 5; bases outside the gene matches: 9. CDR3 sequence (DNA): TGTGCCAGCAGTTTGAGCGGGAGAGGGCACCACAATGAGCAGTTCTTC. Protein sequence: CASSLSGRGHHNEQFF.

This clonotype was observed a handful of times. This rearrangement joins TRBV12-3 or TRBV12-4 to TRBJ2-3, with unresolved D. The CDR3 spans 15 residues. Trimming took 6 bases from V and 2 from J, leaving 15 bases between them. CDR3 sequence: CASSADGGATDTQYF. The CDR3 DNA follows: TGTGCCAGCAGCGCAGATGGCGGAGCCACAGATACGCAGTATTTT.

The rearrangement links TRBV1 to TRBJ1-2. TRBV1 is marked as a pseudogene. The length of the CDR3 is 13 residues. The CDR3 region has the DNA TGCACCAGCAGCCAAAGAAAGGATAGGGGCTACACCTTC. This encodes CTSSQRKDRGYTF.

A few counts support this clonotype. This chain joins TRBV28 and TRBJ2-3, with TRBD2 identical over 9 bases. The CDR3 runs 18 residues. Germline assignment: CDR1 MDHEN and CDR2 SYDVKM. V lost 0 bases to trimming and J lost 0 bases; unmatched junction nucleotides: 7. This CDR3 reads CASSLWGSGSSSTDTQYF. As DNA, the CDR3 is TGTGCCAGCAGTTTATGGGGTAGCGGGAGCTCTAGCACAGATACGCAGTATTTT.

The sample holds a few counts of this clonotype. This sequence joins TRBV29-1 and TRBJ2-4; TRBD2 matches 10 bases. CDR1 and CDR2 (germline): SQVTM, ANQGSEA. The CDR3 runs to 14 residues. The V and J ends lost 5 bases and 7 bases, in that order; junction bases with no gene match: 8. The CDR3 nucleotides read TGCAGCGTTCGGACTAGCGGTAACAACAACATTCAGTACTTC. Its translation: CSVRTSGNNNIQYF.

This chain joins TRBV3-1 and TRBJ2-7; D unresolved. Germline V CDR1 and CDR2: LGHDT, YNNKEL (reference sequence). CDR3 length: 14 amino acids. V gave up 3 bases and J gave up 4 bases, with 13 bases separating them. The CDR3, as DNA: TGTGCCAGCAGCCACCCAATCCCAAATTACGAGCAGTACTTC. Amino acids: CASSHPIPNYEQYF.

This CDR3 is CSARGGILDHEQFF. The CDR3 region has the DNA TGCAGTGCTAGAGGCGGGATTCTCGACCATGAGCAGTTCTTC. This chain uses TRBV20-1 with TRBJ2-1, with D possibly TRBD2 on 6 matching bases. Looked up from germline, CDR1 is DFQATT and CDR2 is SNEGSKA (reference sequence). This CDR3 is 14 amino acids long. Trimming removed 1 base at V and 8 bases at J, with 15 bases between.

CDR3 sequence: CASSQELAGTEAFF. In nucleotides, the CDR3 is TGCGCCAGCAGCCAAGAATTGGCAGGGACTGAAGCTTTCTTT. This rearrangement joins TRBV4-3 to TRBJ1-1; D may be TRBD1 (5 bases). The germline CDR1 and CDR2 sequences are LGHNA and YSLEER. The CDR3 has 14 amino acids. The V gene lost 0 bases and the J gene lost 5 bases, with 10 bases spanning the gap.

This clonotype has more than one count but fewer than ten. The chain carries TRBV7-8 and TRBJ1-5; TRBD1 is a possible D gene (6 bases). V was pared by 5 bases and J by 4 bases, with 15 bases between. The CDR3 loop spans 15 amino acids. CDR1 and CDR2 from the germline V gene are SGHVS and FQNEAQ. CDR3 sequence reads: CASSANRVVNQPQHF. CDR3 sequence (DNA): TGTGCCAGCAGCGCAAACAGGGTTGTGAATCAGCCCCAGCATTTT.

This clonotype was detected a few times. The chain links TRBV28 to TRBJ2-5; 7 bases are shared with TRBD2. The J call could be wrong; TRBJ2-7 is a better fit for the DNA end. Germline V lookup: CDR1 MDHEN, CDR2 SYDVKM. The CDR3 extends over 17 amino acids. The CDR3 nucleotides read TGTGCCAGCAGTTCCCGTGAGGTGAGGCGGGAGTTGTACGAGCAGTACTTC. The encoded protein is CASSSREVRRELYEQYF.

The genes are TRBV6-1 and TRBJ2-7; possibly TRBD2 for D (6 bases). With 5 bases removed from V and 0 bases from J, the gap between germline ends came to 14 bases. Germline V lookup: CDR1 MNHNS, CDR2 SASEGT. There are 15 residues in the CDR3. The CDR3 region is CASSNSRGISYEQYF. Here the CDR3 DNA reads TGTGCCAGCAGTAATTCCCGGGGGATCTCCTACGAGCAGTACTTC.

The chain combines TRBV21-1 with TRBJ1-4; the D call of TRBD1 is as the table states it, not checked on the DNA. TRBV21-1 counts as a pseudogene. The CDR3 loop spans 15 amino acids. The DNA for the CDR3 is TGTGCCTGTCGGAAGGCAGGGGGGGCTAATGAAAAACTGTTTTTT. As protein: CACRKAGGANEKLFF.

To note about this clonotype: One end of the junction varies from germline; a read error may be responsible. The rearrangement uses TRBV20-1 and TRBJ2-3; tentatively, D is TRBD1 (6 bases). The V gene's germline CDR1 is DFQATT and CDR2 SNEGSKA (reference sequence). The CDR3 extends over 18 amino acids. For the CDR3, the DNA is TGCAGTGCCAGGGGCCCCGCACCGTCAGGGAGTAACACAGAGACGCAGTATTTT. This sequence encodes CSARGPAPSGSNTETQYF.

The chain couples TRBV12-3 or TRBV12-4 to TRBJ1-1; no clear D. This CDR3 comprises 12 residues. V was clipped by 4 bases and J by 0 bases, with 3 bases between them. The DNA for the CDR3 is TGTGCCAGCAGTTACCTGAACACTGAAGCTTTCTTT. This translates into CASSYLNTEAFF.

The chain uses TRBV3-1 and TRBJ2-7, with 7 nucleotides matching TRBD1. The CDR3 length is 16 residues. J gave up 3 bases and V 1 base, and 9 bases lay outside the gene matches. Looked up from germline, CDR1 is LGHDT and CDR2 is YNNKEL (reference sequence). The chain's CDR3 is CASSQVDRVSIYEQYF. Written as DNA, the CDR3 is TGTGCCAGCAGCCAAGTTGACAGGGTCAGCATCTACGAGCAGTACTTC.